The T cell receptor (beta chain) under discussion was sequenced for a study of cytomegalovirus exposure and HLA in healthy donors. Study context: About 200 million T cells yielded 117 million unique TCR beta sequences in earlier analysis. Among the approximately 400 genotyped donors, just over 80% were placed in the Caucasian-associated ancestry cluster.

Points from the study as a whole: Presence/absence comparisons presumed near-even sequencing depth among donors.

On this clone itself: What it binds is unknown.

PCR used 60 Vbeta primers and 13 Jbeta primers. Profiled with immunoSEQ multiplex PCR; TCRdb holds only in-frame clones, not every one. The sample consists of about 98,000 clones, 74% of them appearing once. The CDR3 consists of 12 residues. V lost 4 bases, J lost 5 bases, and 8 bases lay in between. Germline-derived CDR1 and CDR2 are SGHRS and YFSETQ. The sequenced sample was PBMCs. The clonotype originates from a male donor in good health and CMV-seronegative. V usage is TRBV5-1 and J usage is TRBJ2-3; D gene unclear. The CDR3 is CASSAYRDTQYF. The CDR3 DNA reads as TGCGCCAGCAGCGCATACAGAGATACGCAGTATTTT.